These 5 T cell receptor beta chains originate from one sample sequenced in a study of blood T cell repertoires in COVID-19. Assay: immunoSEQ multiplex PCR; the TCRdb copy retains only in-frame clones and omits some. The sample has some 150,000 clones, around 80% seen once. What was sequenced was peripheral blood. These TCRs come from a woman aged 50 to 65 in a cohort sampled during active or convalescent COVID-19.

J is TRBJ2-7 and V is TRBV7-9; TRBD2 matches 11 bases. The CDR3 length is 15 residues. V lost 5 bases and J lost 2; bases outside the gene matches: 5. Per germline, CDR1 SEHNR and CDR2 FQNEAQ (reference sequence). CDR3: CASSMLAGGTYEQYF. The CDR3 bases are TGTGCCAGCAGCATGCTAGCGGGGGGAACCTACGAGCAGTACTTC.

This chain uses TRBV4-3 with TRBJ2-1; 9 bases line up with TRBD2. CDR3 length equals 16 residues. After removal of 4 bases from V and 7 bases from J, the junction contained 11 bases not matched to a gene. Germline CDR1 and CDR2: LGHNA and YSLEER. CDR3 sequence reads: CASSPYSGGGDNEQFF. As DNA, the CDR3 is TGCGCCAGCAGCCCGTATAGCGGGGGCGGAGATAATGAGCAGTTCTTC.

The CDR3 spells CASSVVKGAFGTGELFF. CDR3 nucleotides: TGTGCCAGCAGCGTGGTAAAGGGGGCTTTCGGCACCGGGGAGCTGTTTTTT. This chain links TRBV9 with TRBJ2-2, with TRBD1 identical over 7 bases. J lost 4 bases, V lost 2 bases, and 11 bases had no gene match. Germline V lookup: CDR1 SGDLS, CDR2 YYNGEE. The length of the CDR3 is 17 residues.

This chain joins TRBV2 and TRBJ2-1; 11 bases line up with TRBD2. The ends lost 5 bases at V and 7 bases at J; junction bases unmatched: 10. CDR3 size: 16 residues. The germline V gene has CDR1 SNHLY and CDR2 FYNNEI. The CDR3 reads CASSFGGLAGGNEQFF. In DNA, the CDR3 is TGTGCCAGCAGTTTCGGTGGTCTAGCGGGGGGTAATGAGCAGTTCTTC. Complete variable domain (other parts from reference TRBV2 and TRBJ2-1): EPEVTQTPSHQVTQMGQEVILRCVPISNHLYFYWYRQILGQKVEFLVSFYNNEISEKSEIFDDQFSVERPDGSNFTLKIRSTKLEDSAMYFCASSFGGLAGGNEQFFGPGTRLTVL.

This clone was observed a few times. This sequence joins TRBV30 and TRBJ1-5; D possibly corresponds to TRBD1 (5 bases). Germline V gene sequence: CDR1 GTSNPN, CDR2 SVGIG (reference sequence). V was clipped by 5 bases and J by 7 bases, with 18 bases between them. The CDR3 sequence is 14 residues long. The CDR3 loop reads CAWSQGLWNQPQHF. The DNA for the CDR3 is TGTGCCTGGTCCCAGGGTCTCTGGAACCAGCCCCAGCATTTT.